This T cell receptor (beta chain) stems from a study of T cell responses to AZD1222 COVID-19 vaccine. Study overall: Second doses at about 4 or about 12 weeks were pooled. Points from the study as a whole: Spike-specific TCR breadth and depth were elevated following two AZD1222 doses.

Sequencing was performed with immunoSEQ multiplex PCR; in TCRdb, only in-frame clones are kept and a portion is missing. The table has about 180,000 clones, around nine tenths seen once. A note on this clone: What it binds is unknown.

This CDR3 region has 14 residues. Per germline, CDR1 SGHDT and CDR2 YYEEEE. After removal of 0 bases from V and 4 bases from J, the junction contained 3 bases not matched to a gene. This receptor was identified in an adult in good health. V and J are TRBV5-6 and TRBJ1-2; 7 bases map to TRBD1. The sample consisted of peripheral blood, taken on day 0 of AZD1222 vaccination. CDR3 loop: CASSLEQGIYGYTF. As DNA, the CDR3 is TGTGCCAGCAGCTTGGAACAGGGGATCTATGGCTACACCTTC. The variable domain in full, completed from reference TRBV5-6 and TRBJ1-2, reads DAGVTQSPTHLIKTRGQQVTLRCSPKSGHDTVSWYQQALGQGPQFIFQYYEEEERQRGNFPDRFSGHQFPNYSSELNVNALLLGDSALYLCASSLEQGIYGYTFGSGTRLTVV.